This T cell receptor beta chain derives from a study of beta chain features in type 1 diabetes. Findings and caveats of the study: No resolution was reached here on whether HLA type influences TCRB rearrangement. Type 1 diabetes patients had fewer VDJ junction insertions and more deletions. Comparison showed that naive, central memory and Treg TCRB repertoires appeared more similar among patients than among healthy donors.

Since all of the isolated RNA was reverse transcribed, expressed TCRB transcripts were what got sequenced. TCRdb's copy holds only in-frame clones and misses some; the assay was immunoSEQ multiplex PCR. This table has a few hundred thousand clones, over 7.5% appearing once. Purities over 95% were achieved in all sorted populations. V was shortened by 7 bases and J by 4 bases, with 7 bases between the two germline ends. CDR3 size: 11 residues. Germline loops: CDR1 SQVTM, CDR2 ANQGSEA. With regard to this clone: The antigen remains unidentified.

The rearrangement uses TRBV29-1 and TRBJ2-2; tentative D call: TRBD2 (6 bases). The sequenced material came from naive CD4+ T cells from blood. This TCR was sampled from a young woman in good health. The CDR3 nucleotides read TGCAGCGCCGGGAGCACCGGGGAGCTGTTTTTT. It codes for CSAGSTGELFF.